Listed below are T cell receptor beta chains from one sample, sequenced in a study of breast tumors, draining lymph nodes, adjacent tissues. Each CDR3 protein gets one entry after TCRdb re-called the multiplex PCR reads with MiXCR. The data hold over 15,000 distinct CDR3 sequences, with about half observed a single time. Sequencing was performed on tumor-adjacent breast tissue. These receptors were taken from a female donor with breast cancer. Some clones in this sample may be carry-over from other donors' samples. Each CDR3 is given with its conserved first and last residue. D genes are given only for firm matches. Size is stated for part of the rows, as once, few or many counts, or as a class when the clone is expanded.

abundance,v_gene,j_gene,d_gene,CDR3nt,CDR3aa
many,TRBV10-1,TRBJ2-5,-,TGCGCCAGCAGTGAAGGATTGCAAGAGACCCAGTACTTC,CASSEGLQETQYF
many,TRBV20-1,TRBJ2-3,TRBD2,TGCAGTGCTAGAGATCGCGGGAGGGTTACAGATACGCAGTATTTT,CSARDRGRVTDTQYF
many,TRBV19,TRBJ2-2,-,TGTGCCAGTAGTGACAGTGCGAACACCGGGGAGCTGTTTTTT,CASSDSANTGELFF
-,TRBV6-5,TRBJ1-5,-,TGTGCCAGCACCCATGGTTCCGGCCAGCCCCAGCATTTT,CASTHGSGQPQHF
-,TRBV12-3/TRBV12-4,TRBJ2-7,TRBD1,TGTGCCAGCAGGGCTTTTGGGACAGGGATCGACGAGCAGTACTTC,CASRAFGTGIDEQYF
once,TRBV11-2,TRBJ2-2,-,TGTGCCAGCAGCTTGGCGGGGCCCCCCTCCGGGGAGCTGTTTTTT,CASSLAGPPSGELFF
-,TRBV24-1,TRBJ2-7,TRBD1,TGTGCCACCAGTGAGGGACAGGGAACCTACGAGCAGTACTTC,CATSEGQGTYEQYF
medium-sized,TRBV7-2,TRBJ2-1,-,TGTGCCAGCAGCTTAGACTTGAACAATGAGCAGTTCTTC,CASSLDLNNEQFF
-,TRBV5-4,TRBJ1-4,-,TGTGCCAGCAGCCTACAGGGCGTCGGTGAAAAACTGTTTTTT,CASSLQGVGEKLFF
many,TRBV18,TRBJ1-4,-,TGTGCCAGCTCCCAACAGGGATCTAATGAAAAACTGTTTTTT,CASSQQGSNEKLFF
-,TRBV20-1,TRBJ2-7,-,TGCAGTGCTAGTCCGACAGGCTACGAGCAGTACTTC,CSASPTGYEQYF
-,TRBV12-3/TRBV12-4,TRBJ2-1,-,TGTGCCAGCAGCCAGGGAGCCCACAATGAGCAGTTCTTC,CASSQGAHNEQFF
-,TRBV27,TRBJ1-3,TRBD1,TGTGCCAGCAGTCTACGACAGGGGAGTGGAAGCACCGTATATTTT,CASSLRQGSGSTVYF
-,TRBV5-4,TRBJ2-7,TRBD2,TGTGCCAGCAGCTCTGGGGGGGGAGTGGACGAGCAGTACTTC,CASSSGGGVDEQYF
-,TRBV29-1,TRBJ2-1,TRBD2,TGCAGCGTTCTAGCGGAGCCTAACAATGAGCAGTTCTTC,CSVLAEPNNEQFF
-,TRBV27,TRBJ1-1,TRBD1,TGTGCCAGCATGACAGGGTTATTAAACACTGAAGCTTTCTTT,CASMTGLLNTEAFF
many,TRBV4-3,TRBJ2-1,TRBD2,TGCGCCAGCAGCCAAGTTTTCGGGAGGGGTACCAATGAGCAGTTCTTC,CASSQVFGRGTNEQFF
-,TRBV7-9,TRBJ2-2,-,TGTGCCAGCAGCTTAACGGAGGGTCACGGGGAGCTGTTTTTT,CASSLTEGHGELFF
-,TRBV5-4,TRBJ2-5,TRBD2,TGTGCCAGCAGCTCCGGGACTAGCGGAGGGAGTGGGACCCAGTACTTC,CASSSGTSGGSGTQYF